This T cell receptor beta chain is from a study of blood T cell repertoires in COVID-19 (dated by TCRdb to 2019 to 2021). As for the study more broadly: Samples covering the acute and convalescent phases of COVID-19 were provided by collaborators in the United States, Italy and Spain. Where available, HLA class I and class II types were obtained from metadata supplied by the sample provider rather than from assay-based typing. The repertoires were released in a freely available public database meant as a resource for research on the immune response to SARS-CoV-2. The sample metadata nearly always contained a de-identified subject ID, COVID-19 status, age in years and sex. The prospective study material was composed of cDNA or gDNA derived from T cells, B-cell-depleted T cells, or PBMCs. Samples were obtained from the ongoing ImmuneRACE study (first 160 participants) and from some 1,300 subjects provided by 6 global collaborators. The dataset comprised deeply sampled blood TCRbeta repertoires from subjects exposed to, actively infected with, or recovered from COVID-19.

The germline V gene specifies SQVTM as CDR1 and ANQGSEA as CDR2. The germline V and J ends show losses of 5 bases and 5 bases respectively, and no gene match explains 5 bases of the junction. Its CDR3 holds 13 amino acids, cysteine through phenylalanine. Solely the CDR3 DNA is kept, with 39 bases framed from the first base. The immunoSEQ Assay, a bias-controlled multiplex PCR, was used to amplify TCRbeta CDR3 regions from genomic DNA. The published analysis was carried out like this. Within the assay, amplification of reference gene primers was used to estimate how many nucleated cells each sample contained. Sequence reads were collapsed and filtered to measure the absolute abundance of every unique TCRbeta CDR3 rearrangement. For each sample, productive Simpson clonality was calculated as the square root of Simpson's diversity index over productive rearrangements. Sourced from immuneACCESS, this table was stored by TCRdb with only in-frame sequences that have V and J called. A share of the clones is absent; for the studies checked, an unresolved V gene accounts for under half, and the remainder has no known explanation. V, J and clone size derive from that table, while D and trimming were established from the DNA sequence. This sample gives over 75,000 clones in total; about four fifths of them show up just once. Around 15% of the sample goes to the ten largest clones.

Turning to this clone: The antigen it binds to is not known. There are no base qualities to consult, and no much larger clone falls within one base.

Summary of the overall study and its limitations: The amount of clinical and demographic metadata varied by source and participant and was provided uncurated.

Whole blood was collected in K2EDTA tubes by collaborating institutions according to the institutions' own protocols. For TCRbeta analysis, collaborators shipped samples in one of three forms: frozen whole blood, isolated PBMCs, or DNA extracted from either of those sample types. Sample: peripheral blood. This receptor was taken from a human donor in a cohort sampled during active COVID-19. The chain employs TRBV29-1 and TRBJ2-5; the junction holds 10 bases that match TRBD2. The CDR3 amino acid sequence is: CSVLAGVGETQYF. The DNA is as follows: TGCAGCGTTCTAGCGGGAGTGGGGGAGACCCAGTACTTC.